The next 23 T cell receptor beta chains were all read from a single sample in a study of blood T cell dynamics during melanoma immunotherapy. Data came from immunoSEQ multiplex PCR; TCRdb stores just in-frame clones and leaves some out. This table holds 3,500 to 5,000 clones, around 96% found once. Time point specified: pre-treatment baseline. Sequencing used effector memory CD8+ T cells from blood, obtained from a patient treated with checkpoint blockade. Receptors originate from a human donor with melanoma.

The chain couples TRBV14 to TRBJ2-3, with D tentatively TRBD1 or TRBD2 (5 bases each). Germline CDR1 and CDR2: SGHDN and FVKESK. The V gene lost 1 base and the J gene lost 8 bases, with 19 bases spanning the gap. The CDR3 is made up of 16 amino acids. CDR3 sequence (DNA): TGTGCCAGCAGCCAAGGAGAGGGGCTGGGCTTTGGTACGCAGTATTTT. Translating gives CASSQGEGLGFGTQYF.

In DNA, the CDR3 is TGTGCCAGCAGCGTAGATGGGAATGAGCAGTTCTTC. The encoded protein is CASSVDGNEQFF. J is TRBJ2-1 and V is TRBV9; no reliable D call. Germline loops: CDR1 SGDLS, CDR2 YYNGEE. The CDR3 length is 12 residues. The germline V and J ends were trimmed by 0 bases and 7 bases, with 5 bases remaining between them.

CDR3 bases: TGTGCCAGCAGCCCTACTAGCGGAGAAGTGCAGTTCTTC. It specifies CASSPTSGEVQFF. The chain employs TRBV9 and TRBJ2-1; TRBD2 aligns across 8 bases. The germline gives CDR1 SGDLS, CDR2 YYNGEE. The CDR3 extends over 13 amino acids. V shed 4 bases and J 12 bases; nucleotides not matched to a gene: 9.

This rearrangement joins TRBV19 to TRBJ1-5, with D uncertain. CDR1 is LNHDA, CDR2 SQIVND, per germline (reference sequence). The CDR3 length is 12 residues. Trimming removed 1 base at V and 9 bases at J, with 7 bases between. CDR3 residues: CASSIGGRPQHF. The CDR3 DNA reads TGTGCCAGTAGTATAGGCGGGCGGCCCCAGCATTTT.

CDR3 sequence (DNA): TGCGCCAGCAGCGCGCTCCTCCGGGTCCGGGTGGGGGATGAGCAGTTCTTC. Its protein product is CASSALLRVRVGDEQFF. The rearrangement uses TRBV5-1 and TRBJ2-1; perhaps D is TRBD1 or TRBD2 (5 bases each). CDR1 and CDR2 (germline): SGHRS, YFSETQ. The CDR3 is made up of 17 amino acids. The V gene lost 4 bases and the J gene lost 8 bases, with 25 bases spanning the gap. Combining the CDR3 with reference TRBV5-1 and TRBJ2-1 gives the whole variable domain KAGVTQTPRYLIKTRGQQVTLSCSPISGHRSVSWYQQTPGQGLQFLFEYFSETQRNKGNFPGRFSGRQFSNSRSEMNVSTLELGDSALYLCASSALLRVRVGDEQFFGPGTRLTVL.

The V and J genes are TRBV27 and TRBJ1-2; TRBD1 aligns across 8 bases. Germline CDR1 is MNHEY and CDR2 is SMNVEV (reference sequence). V trimming: 6 bases; J trimming: 2 bases; junction bases outside the gene matches: 5. The CDR3 is made up of 14 amino acids. CDR3 sequence reads: CASRLQGGNYGYTF. Here the CDR3 DNA reads TGTGCCAGCAGGCTACAGGGGGGGAACTATGGCTACACCTTC.

V is TRBV9 and J is TRBJ2-3; possibly TRBD1 for D (6 bases). CDR3 size: 15 residues. Germline-derived CDR1 and CDR2 are SGDLS and YYNGEE. Trimming took 4 bases from V and 2 from J, leaving 14 bases between them. CDR3 sequence reads: CASSPTGIDTDTQYF. In DNA, the CDR3 is TGTGCCAGCAGCCCTACAGGGATAGACACAGATACGCAGTATTTT.

This chain uses TRBV7-6 with TRBJ2-7; D gene unclear. The germline V and J ends were trimmed by 3 bases and 2 bases, with 5 bases remaining between them. The CDR3 is 12 residues long. From germline, CDR1 is SGHVS and CDR2 FNYEAQ. The CDR3 protein is CASSFVPYEQYF. The DNA of the CDR3 is TGTGCCAGCAGCTTTGTACCCTACGAGCAGTACTTC.

The J gene is TRBJ1-1, the V gene TRBV27, with 9 nucleotides matching TRBD1. V gave up 10 bases and J gave up 1 base; unmatched junction bases: 4. Looked up from germline, CDR1 is MNHEY and CDR2 is SMNVEV (reference sequence). The length of the CDR3 is 13 residues. CDR3 bases: TGTGCCACCAGGGACAGGGAGAACACTGAAGCTTTCTTT. Its protein product is CATRDRENTEAFF.

The V call is TRBV7-7, the J call TRBJ2-1, with 7 bases identical to TRBD1. V lost 2 bases and J lost 5; bases outside the gene matches: 9. The germline V gene encodes CDR1 SSHAT and CDR2 FNYEAQ (reference sequence). The CDR3 is 16 residues long. The DNA for the CDR3 is TGTGCCAGCAGCTTATCGCTCTCAGGGGGAGACAATGAGCAGTTCTTC. Residues: CASSLSLSGGDNEQFF.

V gene TRBV15 combines with J gene TRBJ2-1; D is unresolved. This CDR3 has 15 amino acids. The germline gives CDR1 LNHNV, CDR2 YYDKDF (reference sequence). The V and J ends lost 1 base and 0 bases respectively, with 7 bases between them. The CDR3 sequence: CATSRVSSSYNEQFF. DNA for the CDR3: TGTGCCACCAGCAGAGTGAGTAGCTCCTACAATGAGCAGTTCTTC.

The CDR3 DNA follows: TGCGCCAGCAGCCAAGGAGATAGCGGGAGAGGATGGGACGAGCAGTACTTC. Translation: CASSQGDSGRGWDEQYF. The J gene is TRBJ2-7, the V gene TRBV4-1; 9 bases map to TRBD2. The germline V gene encodes CDR1 MGHRA and CDR2 YSYEKL. This CDR3 spans 17 amino acids. Trimming cost V 1 base and J 5 bases; bases outside gene matches: 12.

The chain uses TRBV11-2 and TRBJ1-1, with 9 bases identical to TRBD1. CDR1 is SGHAT and CDR2 is FQNNGV in the germline V gene. J lost 4 bases, V lost 5 bases, and 8 bases had no gene match. The CDR3 consists of 15 residues. The CDR3 spells CASSGGTGIGTEAFF. The CDR3 nucleotides are TGTGCCAGCAGCGGAGGGACAGGGATCGGCACTGAAGCTTTCTTT.

This chain joins TRBV7-6 and TRBJ2-1, with TRBD2 matching over 9 bases. Per the germline V gene, CDR1 is SGHVS and CDR2 is FNYEAQ. J was trimmed by 7 bases and V by 5 bases; bases with no gene match: 12. The CDR3 has 16 residues. The CDR3 bases are TGTGCCAGCAGCCTCTATTGGGCGGGAGGGCCAAATGAGCAGTTCTTC. Its protein is CASSLYWAGGPNEQFF.

This chain links TRBV2 with TRBJ1-2, with D uncertain. Between the trimmed V and J ends, which lost 10 bases and 7 bases, there was a span of 10 bases. Germline assignment: CDR1 SNHLY and CDR2 FYNNEI. The CDR3 contains 10 residues. The CDR3 reads CATHFLGYTF. The DNA for the CDR3 is TGTGCCACTCACTTCCTTGGCTACACCTTC.

V usage is TRBV27 and J usage is TRBJ1-5, with unresolved D. The CDR3 covers 14 residues. Germline V gives CDR1 MNHEY, CDR2 SMNVEV (reference sequence). The V and J ends lost 6 bases and 0 bases respectively, with 9 bases between them. The CDR3 DNA is TGTGCCAGCAGCCGGTACTATAGCAATCAGCCCCAGCATTTT. Amino acids: CASSRYYSNQPQHF.

This clone was observed a single time. V is TRBV7-3 and J is TRBJ2-7, with TRBD2 matching over 9 bases. CDR3 length: 14 residues. Germline V gives CDR1 SGHTA, CDR2 FQGTGA. The junction had 3 bases not matched to a gene; V was cut back by 2 bases and J by 4 bases. Here the CDR3 reads CASSLAGGSYEQYF. The CDR3, as DNA: TGTGCCAGCAGCTTAGCGGGAGGGTCTTACGAGCAGTACTTC.

The rearrangement uses TRBV19 and TRBJ2-3, with 10 bases fitting TRBD2. This CDR3 is built from 18 residues. Looked up from germline, CDR1 is LNHDA and CDR2 is SQIVND (reference sequence). The V segment lost 4 bases and the J segment 0 bases; nucleotides outside the gene matches: 10. The CDR3 coding sequence is TGTGCCAGTAGTACCCTCCCGGGACTAGCGACGAGCACAGATACGCAGTATTTT. It translates to CASSTLPGLATSTDTQYF.

The chain links TRBV9 to TRBJ1-6; weak D call: TRBD1 (5 bases). CDR1 is SGDLS and CDR2 is YYNGEE in the germline V gene. V was pared by 0 bases and J by 7 bases, with 11 bases between. This CDR3 comprises 15 residues. The DNA for the CDR3 is TGTGCCAGCAGCGTAGGGGACCGGGAAAATTCACCCCTCCACTTT. This sequence encodes CASSVGDRENSPLHF.

This chain uses TRBV9 with TRBJ1-5; unclear D gene. V was clipped by 7 bases and J by 7 bases, with 12 bases between them. From germline, CDR1 is SGDLS and CDR2 YYNGEE. The CDR3 covers 12 residues. CDR3 protein: CASSNSGQPQHF. DNA of the CDR3: TGTGCCAGCTCCAATTCTGGCCAGCCCCAGCATTTT.

Here the CDR3 reads CASSLRGGTNTGELFF. DNA for the CDR3: TGTGCCAGCAGCTTGAGGGGAGGTACTAACACCGGGGAGCTGTTTTTT. The chain uses TRBV5-5 and TRBJ2-2; TRBD2 is a possible D gene (6 bases). V lost 1 base to trimming and J lost 2 bases, with 12 bases between them. The germline V gene has CDR1 SGHKS and CDR2 YYEKEE (reference sequence). The CDR3 covers 16 residues.

V is TRBV7-8 and J is TRBJ2-3, with 7 bases matching TRBD2. The CDR3 is 16 residues long. CDR1 and CDR2 from the germline V gene are SGHVS and FQNEAQ. The V gene end was trimmed by 6 bases and the J gene end by 5 bases; junction bases not matched to a gene: 14. As DNA, the CDR3 is TGTGCCAGCAGGTACCCTGCGGGGGAGGAGATAGATACGCAGTATTTT. It yields the protein CASRYPAGEEIDTQYF.

This chain uses TRBV27 with TRBJ1-1; the match to TRBD1 covers 9 bases. The junction had 6 bases not matched to a gene; V was cut back by 5 bases and J by 5 bases. There are 14 residues in the CDR3. Looked up from germline, CDR1 is MNHEY and CDR2 is SMNVEV (reference sequence). CDR3 protein: CASSPGTGITEAFF. CDR3 DNA: TGTGCCAGCAGTCCCGGGACAGGGATTACTGAAGCTTTCTTT.